This note documents a single T cell receptor (beta chain) sequence. Its antigen is not known. This record belongs to a study of CD8 T cells in ankylosing spondylitis. General observations from the study: Blood from ankylosing spondylitis patients appeared to carry a characteristic roughly 8-variant TCR beta motif. A number of the motif variants had already been described in reactive arthritis synovial fluid and blood. CD8+ cells made up the disease-linked clones, which were relatively rare in peripheral blood.

It was by quantitative 5'-RACE with molecular barcodes that TCR beta libraries were made. TCRdb used MiXCR to reprocess the 5' RACE reads, holding one entry per CDR3 protein. The sample has some 340,000 distinct CDR3 sequences; about 15% are singletons. With 3 bases removed from V and 6 bases from J, the gap between germline ends came to 14 bases. CDR1 and CDR2 (germline): SEHNR, FQNEAQ (reference sequence). The CDR3 has 14 residues. This sequence was found in a male donor with ankylosing spondylitis or in good health (not recorded which). This rearrangement joins TRBV7-9 to TRBJ1-1; no reliable D call. Input material: blood, either unsorted or a sorted T cell fraction (not recorded which). CDR3 loop: CASSLSDVSAEAFF. CDR3 sequence (DNA): TGTGCCAGCAGCTTGAGCGATGTTAGCGCTGAAGCTTTCTTT.